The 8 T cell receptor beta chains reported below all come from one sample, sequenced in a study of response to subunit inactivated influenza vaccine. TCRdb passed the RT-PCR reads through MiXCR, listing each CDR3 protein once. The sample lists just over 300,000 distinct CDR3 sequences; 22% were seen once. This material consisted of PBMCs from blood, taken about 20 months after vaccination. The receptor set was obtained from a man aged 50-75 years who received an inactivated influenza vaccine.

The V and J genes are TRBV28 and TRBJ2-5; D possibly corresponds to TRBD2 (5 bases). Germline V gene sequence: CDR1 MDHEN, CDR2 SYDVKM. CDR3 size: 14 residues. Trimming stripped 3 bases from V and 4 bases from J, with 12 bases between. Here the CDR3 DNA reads TGTGCCAGCAGTTTCCGACTACTCGGAGAGACCCAGTACTTC. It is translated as CASSFRLLGETQYF.

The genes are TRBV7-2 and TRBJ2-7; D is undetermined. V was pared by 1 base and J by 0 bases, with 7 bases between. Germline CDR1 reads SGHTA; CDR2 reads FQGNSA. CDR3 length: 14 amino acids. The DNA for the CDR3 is TGTGCCAGCAGCTTAGTGGCACGCTCCTACGAGCAGTACTTC. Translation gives CASSLVARSYEQYF.

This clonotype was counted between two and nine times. For the CDR3, the DNA is TGCGCCAGCAGCTTGGAGGCAGTGGATACGCAGTATTTT. This sequence encodes CASSLEAVDTQYF. The gene calls are TRBV5-1 and TRBJ2-3; D gene ambiguous. The CDR3 has 13 amino acids. Trimming removed 0 bases at V and 6 bases at J, with 8 bases between. CDR1 and CDR2 (germline): SGHRS, YFSETQ.

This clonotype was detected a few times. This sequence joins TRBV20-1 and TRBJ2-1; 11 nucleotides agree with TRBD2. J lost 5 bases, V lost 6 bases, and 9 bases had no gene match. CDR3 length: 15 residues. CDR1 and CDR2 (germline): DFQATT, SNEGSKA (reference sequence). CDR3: CSAGKTSGAHNEQFF. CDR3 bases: TGCAGTGCGGGAAAGACTAGCGGGGCACACAATGAGCAGTTCTTC.

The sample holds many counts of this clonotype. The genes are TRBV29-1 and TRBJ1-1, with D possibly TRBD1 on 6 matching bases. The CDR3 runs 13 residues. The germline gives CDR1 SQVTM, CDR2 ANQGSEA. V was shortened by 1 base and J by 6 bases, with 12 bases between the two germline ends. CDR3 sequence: CSVEARGGAEAFF. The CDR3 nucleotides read TGCAGCGTTGAAGCGCGAGGGGGAGCTGAAGCTTTCTTT. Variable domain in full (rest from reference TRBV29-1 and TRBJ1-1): SAVISQKPSRDICQRGTSLTIQCQVDSQVTMMFWYRQQPGQSLTLIATANQGSEATYESGFVIDKFPISRPNLTFSTLTVSNMSPEDSSIYLCSVEARGGAEAFFGQGTRLTVV.

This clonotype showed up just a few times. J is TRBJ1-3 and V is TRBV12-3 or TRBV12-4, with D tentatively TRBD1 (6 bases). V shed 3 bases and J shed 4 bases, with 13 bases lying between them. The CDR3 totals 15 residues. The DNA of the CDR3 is TGTGCCAGCAGTTTTCAGGGGATCTCCGGAAACACCATATATTTT. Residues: CASSFQGISGNTIYF.

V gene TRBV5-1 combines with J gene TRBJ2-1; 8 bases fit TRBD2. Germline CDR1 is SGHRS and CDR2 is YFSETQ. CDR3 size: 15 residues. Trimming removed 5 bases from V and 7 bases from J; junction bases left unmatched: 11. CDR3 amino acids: CASSLSGGPRNEQFF. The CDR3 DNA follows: TGCGCCAGCAGTCTTTCGGGGGGGCCAAGGAATGAGCAGTTCTTC.

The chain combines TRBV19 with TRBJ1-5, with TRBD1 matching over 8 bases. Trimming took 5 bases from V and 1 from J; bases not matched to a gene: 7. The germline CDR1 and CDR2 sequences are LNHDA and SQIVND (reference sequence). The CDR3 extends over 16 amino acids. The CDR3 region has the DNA TGTGCCAGTAGTGCACCCAGGGGGCGAAGCAATCAGCCCCAGCATTTT. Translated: CASSAPRGRSNQPQHF.